This paragraph covers one T cell receptor beta chain sequence. This specimen comes from a study of control samples from healthy donors and cancer patients. Trimming at V came to 4 bases and at J to 14 bases, leaving 14 bases not matched to a gene. This CDR3 region has 15 residues. The germline V gene encodes CDR1 SGHVS and CDR2 FQNEAQ. Sequenced by immunoSEQ multiplex PCR; TCRdb stores in-frame clones only, minus some. Among roughly 100,000 clones, more than 85% were seen once, and the ten largest hold 15% to 20%. This receptor was obtained from a man aged 55-75 years with lung cancer. This chain uses TRBV7-8 with TRBJ1-4; 9 bases line up with TRBD1. Input material: PBMCs. The CDR3 nucleotides are TGTGCCAGCAGCTATAACAGGGGGCCTGCTCGAGAGCTGTTTTTT. Translation gives CASSYNRGPARELFF.